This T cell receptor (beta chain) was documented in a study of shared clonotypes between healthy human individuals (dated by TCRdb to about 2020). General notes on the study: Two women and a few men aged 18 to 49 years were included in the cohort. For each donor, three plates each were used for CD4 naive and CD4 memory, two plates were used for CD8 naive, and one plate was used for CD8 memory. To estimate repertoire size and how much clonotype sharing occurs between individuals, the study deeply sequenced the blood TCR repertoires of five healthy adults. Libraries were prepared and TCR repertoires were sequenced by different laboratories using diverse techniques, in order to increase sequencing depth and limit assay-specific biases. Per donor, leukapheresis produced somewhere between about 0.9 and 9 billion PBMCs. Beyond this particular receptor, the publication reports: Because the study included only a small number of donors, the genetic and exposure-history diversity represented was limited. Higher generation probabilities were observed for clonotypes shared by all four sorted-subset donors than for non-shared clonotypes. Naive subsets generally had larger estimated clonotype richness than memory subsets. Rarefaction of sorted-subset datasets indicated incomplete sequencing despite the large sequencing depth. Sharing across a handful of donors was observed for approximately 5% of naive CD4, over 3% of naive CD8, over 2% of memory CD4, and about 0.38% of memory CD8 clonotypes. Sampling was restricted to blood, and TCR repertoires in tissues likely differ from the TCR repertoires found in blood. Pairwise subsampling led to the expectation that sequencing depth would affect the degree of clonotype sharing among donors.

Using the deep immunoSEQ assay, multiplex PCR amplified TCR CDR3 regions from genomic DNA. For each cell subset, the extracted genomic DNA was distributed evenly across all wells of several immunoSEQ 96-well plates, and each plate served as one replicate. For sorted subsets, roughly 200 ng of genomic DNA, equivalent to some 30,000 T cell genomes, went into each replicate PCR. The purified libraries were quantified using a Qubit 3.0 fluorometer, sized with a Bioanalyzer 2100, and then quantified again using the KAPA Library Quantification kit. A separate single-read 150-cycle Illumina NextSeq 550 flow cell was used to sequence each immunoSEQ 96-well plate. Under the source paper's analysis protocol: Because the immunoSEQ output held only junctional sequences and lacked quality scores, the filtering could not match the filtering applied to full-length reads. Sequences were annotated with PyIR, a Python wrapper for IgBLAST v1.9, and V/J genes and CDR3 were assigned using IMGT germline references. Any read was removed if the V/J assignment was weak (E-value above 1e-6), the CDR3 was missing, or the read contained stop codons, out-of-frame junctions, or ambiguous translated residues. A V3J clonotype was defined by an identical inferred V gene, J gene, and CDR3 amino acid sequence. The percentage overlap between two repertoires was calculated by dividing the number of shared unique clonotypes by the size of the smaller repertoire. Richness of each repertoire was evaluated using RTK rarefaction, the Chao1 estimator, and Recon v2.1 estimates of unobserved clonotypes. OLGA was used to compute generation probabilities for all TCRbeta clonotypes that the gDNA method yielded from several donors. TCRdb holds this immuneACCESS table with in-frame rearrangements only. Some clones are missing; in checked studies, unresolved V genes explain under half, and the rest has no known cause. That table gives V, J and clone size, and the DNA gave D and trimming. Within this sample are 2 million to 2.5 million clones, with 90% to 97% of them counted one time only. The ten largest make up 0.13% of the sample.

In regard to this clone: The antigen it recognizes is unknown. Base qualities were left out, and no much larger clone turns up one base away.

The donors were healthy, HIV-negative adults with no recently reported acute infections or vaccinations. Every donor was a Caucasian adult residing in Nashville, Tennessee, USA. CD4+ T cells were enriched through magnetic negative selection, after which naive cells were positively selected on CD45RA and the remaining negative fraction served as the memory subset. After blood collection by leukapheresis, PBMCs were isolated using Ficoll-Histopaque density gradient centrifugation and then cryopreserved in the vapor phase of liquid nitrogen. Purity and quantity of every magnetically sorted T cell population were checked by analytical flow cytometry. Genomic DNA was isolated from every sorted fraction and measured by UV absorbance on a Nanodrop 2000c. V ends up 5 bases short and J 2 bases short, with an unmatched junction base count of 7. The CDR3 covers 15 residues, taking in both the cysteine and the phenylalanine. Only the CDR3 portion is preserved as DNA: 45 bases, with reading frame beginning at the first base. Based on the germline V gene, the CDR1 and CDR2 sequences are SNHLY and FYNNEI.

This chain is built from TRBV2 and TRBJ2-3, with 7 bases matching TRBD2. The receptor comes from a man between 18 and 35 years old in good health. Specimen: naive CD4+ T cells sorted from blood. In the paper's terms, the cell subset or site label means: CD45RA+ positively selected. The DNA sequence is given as TGTGCCAGCAGTTTCCAGCGGGGCCTCACAGATACGCAGTATTTT. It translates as CASSFQRGLTDTQYF.